The 17 T cell receptor beta chains below all came from one sample that was sequenced in a study of blood T cell repertoires in COVID-19 (TCRdb year 2020). Libraries were prepared through the immunoSEQ multiplex PCR assay. This immuneACCESS table, as held by TCRdb, lists in-frame sequences with V and J called but not all clones. Of the missing ones, under half trace to an unresolved V gene in checked studies; the others have no known cause. For this sample the table gives 150,000 or so clones, of which about 76% were detected only once. The top ten constitute approximately 5.2% of the sample. The sample taken for sequencing was peripheral blood. Source of these receptors: a woman in her 70s with COVID-19, enrolled during active disease.

The V call is TRBV27, the J call TRBJ2-1, with no clear D. Germline CDR1 MNHEY, CDR2 SMNVEV (reference sequence). The CDR3 spans 15 residues. Trimming took 10 bases from V and 4 from J, leaving 20 bases between them. Here the CDR3 DNA reads TGTGCCACCTACGACTTAGCTCGGCCTTACAATGAGCAGTTCTTC. Its translation: CATYDLARPYNEQFF.

The chain employs TRBV10-3 and TRBJ1-6, with unresolved D. The germline CDR1 and CDR2 sequences are ENHRY and SYGVKD. The CDR3 consists of 15 residues. Between the trimmed V and J ends, which lost 4 bases and 10 bases, there was a span of 17 bases. The CDR3 DNA follows: TGTGCCATCAGTGGGGAGCCGGGAAATGGATCACCCCTCCACTTT. As protein: CAISGEPGNGSPLHF.

The chain recombines TRBV7-2 with TRBJ2-7, with TRBD1 as a possible D gene (5 bases). Looked up from germline, CDR1 is SGHTA and CDR2 is FQGNSA. Trimming shortened V by 0 bases and J by 3 bases, and 9 bases separated the two germline ends. The CDR3 sequence is 14 residues long. The CDR3 DNA is TGTGCCAGCAGCTTAGCGTACAGGATCTACGAGCAGTACTTC. Protein product: CASSLAYRIYEQYF.

This clone has a single count. The rearrangement joins TRBV19 to TRBJ1-5, with 8 bases matching TRBD1. Germline CDR1 and CDR2: LNHDA and SQIVND (reference sequence). The CDR3 contains 13 residues. Here the CDR3 reads CATAGGVNQPQHF. The CDR3 region has the DNA TGTGCAACGGCAGGGGGCGTCAATCAGCCCCAGCATTTT. Full variable domain (outside the CDR3, taken from reference TRBV19 and TRBJ1-5): DGGITQSPKYLFRKEGQNVTLSCEQNLNHDAMYWYRQDPGQGLRLIYYSQIVNDFQKGDIAEGYSVSREKKESFPLTVTSAQKNPTAFYLCATAGGVNQPQHFGDGTRLSIL.

This clone was seen once. The chain has TRBV6-5 and TRBJ1-5; 9 nucleotides line up with TRBD1. Germline CDR1 MNHEY, CDR2 SVGAGI. With V trimmed by 6 bases and J by 5 bases, 5 bases remained unmatched. This CDR3 spans 14 amino acids. The CDR3 nucleotides read TGTGCCAGCAGACAGGGGGCTGGGGATCAGCCCCAGCATTTT. Translating gives CASRQGAGDQPQHF.

The chain couples TRBV2 to TRBJ2-1; D is possibly TRBD1 (5 bases). Per the germline V gene, CDR1 is SNHLY and CDR2 is FYNNEI. With 7 bases removed from V and 5 bases from J, the gap between germline ends came to 15 bases. This CDR3 has 14 amino acids. The CDR3 bases are TGTGCCAGCAAGGGCAGGGCCCAAGACAATGAGCAGTTCTTC. Protein product: CASKGRAQDNEQFF.

This clone has only one observation. The chain recombines TRBV28 with TRBJ1-5, with 9 nucleotides matching TRBD1. The germline gives CDR1 MDHEN, CDR2 SYDVKM. The CDR3 length is 19 residues. The junction had 20 bases not matched to a gene; V was cut back by 4 bases and J by 7 bases. The CDR3 bases are TGTGCCAGCAGTTCAATCCTCACCGGGACAGGGCATACTGGACAGCCCCAGCATTTT. It translates to CASSSILTGTGHTGQPQHF.

The chain has TRBV5-1 and TRBJ2-1, with 9 bases identical to TRBD2. The CDR3 covers 15 residues. V shed 4 bases, J shed 5 bases, and the junction held 7 bases outside the gene matches. Germline V lookup: CDR1 SGHRS, CDR2 YFSETQ. The CDR3 sequence is CASSVLAGPDNEQFF. The CDR3 DNA follows: TGCGCCAGCAGCGTTCTAGCGGGGCCCGACAATGAGCAGTTCTTC.

V and J are TRBV6-6 and TRBJ1-1, with D possibly being TRBD1 (5 bases). V lost 8 bases and J lost 3, with 13 bases in between. CDR3 length equals 13 residues. The germline gives CDR1 MNHNY, CDR2 SVGAGI (reference sequence). Here the CDR3 DNA reads TGTGCCAGCCGCGCGGGGCAGGACACTGAAGCTTTCTTT. Translating it yields CASRAGQDTEAFF.

V and J are TRBV2 and TRBJ2-3; 11 bases map to TRBD2. The CDR3 is made up of 15 amino acids. The germline gives CDR1 SNHLY, CDR2 FYNNEI. V lost 6 bases to trimming and J lost 2 bases; unmatched junction nucleotides: 4. This CDR3 reads CASSVSGGATDTQYF. The DNA of the CDR3 is TGTGCCAGCAGCGTTAGCGGGGGGGCCACAGATACGCAGTATTTT.

The rearrangement links TRBV4-2 to TRBJ2-5, with 7 bases fitting TRBD1. Germline loops: CDR1 LGHNA, CDR2 YNFKEQ. V shed 1 base and J 4 bases; nucleotides not matched to a gene: 6. The CDR3 loop spans 15 amino acids. The CDR3 protein is CASSQGQGTRETQYF. The CDR3 DNA follows: TGTGCCAGCAGCCAAGGACAGGGAACTCGAGAGACCCAGTACTTC.

In this sample, this clone turned up once. The J gene is TRBJ1-3, the V gene TRBV5-4, with D uncertain. Trimming took off 1 base at V and 3 bases at J, with 5 bases between the two ends. The CDR3 covers 13 residues. The germline gives CDR1 SGHNT, CDR2 YYREEE (reference sequence). The CDR3 here is CASSLFRGNTIYF. CDR3 in DNA: TGTGCCAGCAGCTTGTTCCGTGGAAACACCATATATTTT.

V gene TRBV7-9 combines with J gene TRBJ2-7; TRBD1 matches at 9 bases. This CDR3 region has 13 residues. Looked up from germline, CDR1 is SEHNR and CDR2 is FQNEAQ (reference sequence). Trimming at V came to 5 bases and at J to 5 bases, leaving 4 bases not matched to a gene. The CDR3 sequence is CASSLTGGHEQYF. CDR3 nucleotide sequence: TGTGCCAGCAGCCTGACAGGGGGTCACGAGCAGTACTTC. The full variable domain, in which reference TRBV7-9 and TRBJ2-7 provide the parts outside the CDR3, is DTGVSQNPRHKITKRGQNVTFRCDPISEHNRLYWYRQTLGQGPEFLTYFQNEAQLEKSRLLSDRFSAERPKGSFSTLEIQRTEQGDSAMYLCASSLTGGHEQYFGPGTRLTVT.

Notes on this clone: Other DNA sequences of this sample code for an identical CDR3. CDR3 region: CASSLGQSYEQYF. CDR3 coding DNA: TGTGCCAGCAGTTTAGGTCAGTCCTACGAGCAGTACTTC. The gene calls are TRBV12-3 or TRBV12-4 and TRBJ2-7; no clear D gene. This CDR3 has 13 residues. Trimming left V 1 base short and J 1 base short, with 5 bases between.

The gene calls are TRBV5-5 and TRBJ2-3; possible D gene TRBD2, 7 bases. V was clipped by 4 bases and J by 1 base, with 10 bases between them. CDR3 length: 14 amino acids. Looked up from germline, CDR1 is SGHKS and CDR2 is YYEKEE (reference sequence). The DNA for the CDR3 is TGTGCCAGCAGCAACGGGGGGCGCACAGATACGCAGTATTTT. Translation gives CASSNGGRTDTQYF.

The gene calls are TRBV3-1 (or the pseudogene TRBV3-2) and TRBJ1-5; 9 bases fit TRBD1. The germline CDR1 and CDR2 sequences are LGHDT and YNNKEL (reference sequence). The CDR3 consists of 15 residues. Unmatched junction bases numbered 3, after V lost 4 bases and J lost 2 bases. This CDR3 reads CASSLQGAGNQPQHF. The DNA for the CDR3 is TGTGCCAGCAGCCTACAGGGGGCTGGCAATCAGCCCCAGCATTTT.

The V call is TRBV3-1 (or the pseudogene TRBV3-2), the J call TRBJ2-6; weak D call: TRBD2 (6 bases). This CDR3 comprises 21 residues. V was pared by 0 bases and J by 0 bases, with 21 bases between. Germline CDR1 reads LGHDT; CDR2 reads YNNKEL (reference sequence). As DNA, the CDR3 is TGTGCCAGCAGCCAAGATCAGGGTAAGGCGGACTACTACTCTGGGGCCAACGTCCTGACTTTC. This translates into CASSQDQGKADYYSGANVLTF.